The following is a T cell receptor (beta chain) sequence with its context. The data stem from a study of cytomegalovirus exposure and HLA in healthy donors. The germline V gene encodes CDR1 SNHLY and CDR2 FYNNEI. The germline V and J ends were trimmed by 6 bases and 3 bases, with 21 bases remaining between them. The CDR3 consists of 16 residues. Vbeta (60) and Jbeta (13) primers were used in the PCR. Data came from immunoSEQ multiplex PCR; TCRdb stores just in-frame clones and leaves some out. This repertoire shows some 130,000 clones, 79% found once; its top ten account for 6% to 7.5%. The chain is built from TRBV2 and TRBJ2-7; tentative D call: TRBD2 (7 bases). Sequencing was carried out using PBMCs. The TCR comes from a man aged 40-49 years in good health and CMV-seropositive. The CDR3 DNA reads as TGTGCCAGCAGGGGGGGGGCAGGGGACACTAACTACGAGCAGTACTTC. It codes for CASRGGAGDTNYEQYF.